The sequence of this TCR beta chain was determined in a study of blood T cell repertoires in COVID-19 (dated by TCRdb to 2018 to 2020). With regard to the full study: Samples from collaborators originated in the United States, Italy and Spain and spanned both the acute and convalescent phases of COVID-19. The repertoires were released in a freely available public database intended as a resource for research on the immune response to SARS-CoV-2. The dataset comprised deeply sampled blood TCRbeta repertoires from subjects exposed to, actively infected with, or recovered from COVID-19. The material from the prospective study consisted of cDNA or gDNA derived from T cells, B-cell-depleted T cells, or PBMCs. Samples came from the ongoing ImmuneRACE study (first 160 participants) plus 1,254 subjects from 6 global collaborators. Where available, HLA class I and class II types were obtained from metadata supplied by the sample provider rather than from assay-based typing. Nearly every sample came with metadata listing a de-identified subject ID, COVID-19 status, age in years and sex. Study-wide conclusions, independent of this receptor: How much clinical and demographic metadata was included differed by source and by participant, and the metadata was provided uncurated.

TCRbeta CDR3 regions were amplified from genomic DNA by means of the immunoSEQ Assay, a bias-controlled multiplex PCR. In the original analysis: Within the assay, amplification of reference gene primers was used to estimate how many nucleated cells each sample contained. Sequence reads were collapsed and filtered to measure the absolute abundance of every unique TCRbeta CDR3 rearrangement. Productive Simpson clonality was computed per sample as the square root of Simpson's diversity index over productive rearrangements. Imported from immuneACCESS, the table was reduced by TCRdb to in-frame sequences with V and J called. These copies leave out some clones; in studies compared against another copy, an unresolved V gene accounts for under half, and the cause of the remainder is not known. Clone size and the V and J calls come from that table; the DNA yielded D and trimming. Counted in this sample were 150,000 or so clones; roughly 80% of them appeared once. The ten most abundant clones make up around 10% of the sample.

Participants in the prospective study were enrolled through a virtual design, were aged roughly 18 to 100 years, and lived in some 24 United States geographic areas. In the prospective study, participants were assigned to cohorts based on the clinical history participants reported in a screening survey and a study questionnaire. Recovered participants in ImmuneRACE Cohort 3 were defined as having two consecutive negative NP/OP PCR tests, clearance from a healthcare professional, or resolution of symptoms. Each participant in the prospective study had whole blood, serum and a nasopharyngeal or oropharyngeal swab collected by mobile phlebotomists. Prospective study participants could optionally give additional blood draws and questionnaires over an approximately two-month period. Prospective study blood samples were shipped either frozen or at room temperature before DNA extraction. At the junction V is shortened by 0 bases and J by 5 bases, with 8 bases in between. CDR1 LGHDT and CDR2 YNNKEL are derived from the germline V gene (reference sequence). From cysteine to phenylalanine, the CDR3 is 13 amino acids long. This entry keeps only the CDR3 DNA: 39 bases, framed from base 1.

To note about this clone: The clone's antigen remains unknown. No base quality values were provided; no much bigger clone lies one nucleotide off.

Specimen: PBMCs or T cells enriched from blood (not recorded which). The TCR originated in a man aged 50 to 59 who had recovered from COVID-19. The chain couples TRBV3-1 (or the pseudogene TRBV3-2) to TRBJ2-7, with TRBD1 perhaps the D gene, on 5 matching bases. The DNA reads TGTGCCAGCAGCCAAGAGGGCAGGGACGAGCAGTACTTC. The translation is CASSQEGRDEQYF.